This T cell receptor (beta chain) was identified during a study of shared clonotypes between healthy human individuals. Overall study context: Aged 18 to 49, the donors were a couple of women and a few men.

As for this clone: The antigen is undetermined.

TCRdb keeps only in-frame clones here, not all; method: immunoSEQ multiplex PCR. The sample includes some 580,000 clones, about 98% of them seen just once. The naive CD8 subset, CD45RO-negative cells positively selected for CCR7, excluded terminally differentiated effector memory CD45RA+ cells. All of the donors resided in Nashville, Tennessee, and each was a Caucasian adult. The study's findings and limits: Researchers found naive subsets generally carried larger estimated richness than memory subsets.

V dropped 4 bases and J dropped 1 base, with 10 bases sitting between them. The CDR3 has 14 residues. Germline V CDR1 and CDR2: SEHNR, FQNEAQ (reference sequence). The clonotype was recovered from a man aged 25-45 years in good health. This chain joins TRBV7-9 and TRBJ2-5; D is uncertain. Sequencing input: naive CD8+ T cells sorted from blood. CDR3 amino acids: CASSSFGTQETQYF. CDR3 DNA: TGTGCCAGCAGCTCATTCGGCACCCAAGAGACCCAGTACTTC.